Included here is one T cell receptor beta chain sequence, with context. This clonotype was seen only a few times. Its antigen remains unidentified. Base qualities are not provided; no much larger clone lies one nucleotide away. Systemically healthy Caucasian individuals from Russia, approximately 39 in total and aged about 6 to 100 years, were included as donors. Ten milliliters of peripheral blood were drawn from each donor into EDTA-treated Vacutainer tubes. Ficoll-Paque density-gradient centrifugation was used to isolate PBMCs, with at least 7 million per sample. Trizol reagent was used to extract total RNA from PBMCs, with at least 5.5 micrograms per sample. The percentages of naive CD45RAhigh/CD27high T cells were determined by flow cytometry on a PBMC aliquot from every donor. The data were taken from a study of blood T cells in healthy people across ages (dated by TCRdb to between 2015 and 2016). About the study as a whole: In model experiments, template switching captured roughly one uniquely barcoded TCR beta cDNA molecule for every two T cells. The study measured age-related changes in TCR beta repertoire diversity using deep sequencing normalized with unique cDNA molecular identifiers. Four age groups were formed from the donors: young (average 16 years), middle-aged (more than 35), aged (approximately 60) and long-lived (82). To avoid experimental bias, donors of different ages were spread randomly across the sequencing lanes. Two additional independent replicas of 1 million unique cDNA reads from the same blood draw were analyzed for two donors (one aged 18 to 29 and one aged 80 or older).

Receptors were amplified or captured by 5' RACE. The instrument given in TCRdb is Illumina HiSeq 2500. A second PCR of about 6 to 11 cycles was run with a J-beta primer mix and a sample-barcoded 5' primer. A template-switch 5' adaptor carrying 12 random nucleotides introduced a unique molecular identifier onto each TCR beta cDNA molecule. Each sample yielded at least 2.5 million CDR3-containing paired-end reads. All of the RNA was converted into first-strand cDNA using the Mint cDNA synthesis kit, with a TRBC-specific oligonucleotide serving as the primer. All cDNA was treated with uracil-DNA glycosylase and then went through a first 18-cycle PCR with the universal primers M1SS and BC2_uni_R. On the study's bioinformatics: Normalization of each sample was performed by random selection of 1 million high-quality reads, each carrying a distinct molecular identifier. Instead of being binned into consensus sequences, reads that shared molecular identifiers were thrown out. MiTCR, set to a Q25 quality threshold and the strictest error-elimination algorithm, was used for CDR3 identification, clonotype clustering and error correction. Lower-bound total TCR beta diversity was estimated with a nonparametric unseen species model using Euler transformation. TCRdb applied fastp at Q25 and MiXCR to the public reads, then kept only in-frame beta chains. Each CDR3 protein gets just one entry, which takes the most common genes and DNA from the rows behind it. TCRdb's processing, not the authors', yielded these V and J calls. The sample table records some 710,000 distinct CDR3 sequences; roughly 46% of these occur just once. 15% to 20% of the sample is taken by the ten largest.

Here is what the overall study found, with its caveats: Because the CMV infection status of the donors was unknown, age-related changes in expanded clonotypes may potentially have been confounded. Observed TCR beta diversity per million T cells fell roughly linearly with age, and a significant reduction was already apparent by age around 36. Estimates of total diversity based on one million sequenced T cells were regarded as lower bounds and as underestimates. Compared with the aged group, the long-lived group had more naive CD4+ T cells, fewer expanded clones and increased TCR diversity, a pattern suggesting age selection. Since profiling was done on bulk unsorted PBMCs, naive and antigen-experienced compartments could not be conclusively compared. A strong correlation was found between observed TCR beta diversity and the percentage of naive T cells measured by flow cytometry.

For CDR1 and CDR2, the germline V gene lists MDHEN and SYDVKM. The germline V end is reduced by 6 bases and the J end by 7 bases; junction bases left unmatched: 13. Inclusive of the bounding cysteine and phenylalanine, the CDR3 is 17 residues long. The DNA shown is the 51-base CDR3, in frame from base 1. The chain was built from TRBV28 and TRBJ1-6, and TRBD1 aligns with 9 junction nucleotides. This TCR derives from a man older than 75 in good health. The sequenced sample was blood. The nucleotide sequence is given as TGTGCCAGCAGCGGACCGCCCGGGACAGGGCCAAATTCACCCCTCCACTTT. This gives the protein CASSGPPGTGPNSPLHF.